The 8 T cell receptor beta chains below all came from one sample that was sequenced in a study (dated by TCRdb to between 2015 and 2016). Libraries were made using RT-PCR. Sequencing used an Illumina MiSeq. TCRdb passed the public sequencing reads through fastp at Q25 and MiXCR, retaining productive beta sequences. Each record represents a unique CDR3 protein, reported with the most common genes and DNA among its rows. This sample comprises about 680,000 distinct CDR3 sequences, 13% to 15% of them detected only once. The ten largest account for 3.6% of the sample. The sequenced sample consisted of memory CD4+ T cells from blood. These receptors were obtained from a female donor in good health, serving as a healthy control.

In this sample, this clonotype turned up a few times. In DNA form, the CDR3 reads TGTGCCAGCAGCTCCAGGGACAGGGCAAATGAGCAGTTCTTC. Translation gives CASSSRDRANEQFF. The rearrangement uses TRBV7-6 and TRBJ2-1; 9 bases line up with TRBD1. The V and J ends lost 4 bases and 7 bases, in that order; junction bases with no gene match: 5. The germline V gene has CDR1 SGHVS and CDR2 FNYEAQ. The CDR3 covers 14 residues.

This clonotype came up many times. The chain uses TRBV6-5 and TRBJ2-7; possibly TRBD1 or TRBD2 for D (6 bases each). V was clipped by 9 bases and J by 3 bases, with 15 bases between them. CDR1 and CDR2 from the germline V gene are MNHEY and SVGAGI. The CDR3 extends over 13 amino acids. CDR3 nucleotide sequence: TGTGCCAGTACCGAGGGGGGAGGCTACGAGCAGTACTTC. Protein: CASTEGGGYEQYF.

The V and J genes are TRBV5-5 and TRBJ1-1; D not resolved. V was shortened by 3 bases and J by 5 bases, with 14 bases between the two germline ends. Germline V gene sequence: CDR1 SGHKS, CDR2 YYEKEE (reference sequence). CDR3 length equals 14 residues. This chain's CDR3 is CASSYRDGLTEAFF. In nucleotides, the CDR3 is TGTGCCAGCAGCTATAGAGACGGGCTTACTGAAGCTTTCTTT.

Only a few counts were recorded for this clonotype. At one end the junction does not follow the germline gene, possibly because of a read error. The chain joins TRBV19 to TRBJ2-5; the match to TRBD1 covers 7 bases. Germline loops: CDR1 LNHDA, CDR2 SQIVND (reference sequence). The CDR3 spans 13 residues. DNA for the CDR3: TGTGCCATTAGTGCGACAGGGAAGGAGACCCAGTACTTC. This gives the protein CAISATGKETQYF.

Only a few counts were recorded for this clonotype. The chain uses TRBV30 and TRBJ1-6; perhaps TRBD1 as D (5 bases). V was cut by 5 bases and J by 5 bases, with 19 bases left in between. Germline-derived CDR1 and CDR2 are GTSNPN and SVGIG (reference sequence). The CDR3 is made up of 16 amino acids. The CDR3 is CAWGLGGGANNSPLHF. Written as DNA, the CDR3 is TGTGCCTGGGGTTTAGGTGGAGGGGCCAATAATTCACCCCTCCACTTT.

This clonotype was observed at least ten times. This chain joins TRBV12-3 or TRBV12-4 and TRBJ2-5; D is unclear. V was trimmed by 1 base and J by 5 bases, leaving 11 bases between them. The CDR3 has 14 amino acids. Here the CDR3 DNA reads TGTGCCAGCAGTTTAGAAGCGACAACGGAGACCCAGTACTTC. Translated, it gives CASSLEATTETQYF.

This clonotype has more than one count but fewer than ten. The chain uses TRBV24-1 and TRBJ2-3; the D is unclear. Germline V gives CDR1 KGHDR, CDR2 SFDVKD. This CDR3 region has 14 residues. V lost 8 bases to trimming and J lost 2 bases, with 13 bases between them. In DNA, the CDR3 is TGTGCCACCAACACCGGGTGGGACACAGATACGCAGTATTTT. It encodes CATNTGWDTDTQYF.

This clonotype turned up a few times. The chain carries TRBV7-9 and TRBJ2-1, with D uncertain. The CDR3 is 13 residues long. Between the trimmed V and J ends, which lost 0 bases and 7 bases, there was a span of 7 bases. Germline loops: CDR1 SEHNR, CDR2 FQNEAQ (reference sequence). Written as DNA, the CDR3 is TGTGCCAGCAGCTTAGCCAATTGGAATGAGCAGTTCTTC. Translating gives CASSLANWNEQFF.